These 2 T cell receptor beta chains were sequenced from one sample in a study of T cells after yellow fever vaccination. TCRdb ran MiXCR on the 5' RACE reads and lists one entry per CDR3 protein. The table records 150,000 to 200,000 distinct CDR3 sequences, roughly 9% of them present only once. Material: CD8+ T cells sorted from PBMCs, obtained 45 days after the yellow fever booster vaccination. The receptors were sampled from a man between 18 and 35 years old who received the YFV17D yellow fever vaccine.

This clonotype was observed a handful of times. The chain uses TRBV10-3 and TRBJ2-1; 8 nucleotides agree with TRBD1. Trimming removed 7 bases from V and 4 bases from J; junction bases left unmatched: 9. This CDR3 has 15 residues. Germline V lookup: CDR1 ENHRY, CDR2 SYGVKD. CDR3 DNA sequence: TGTGCCATCAATACCCGGGACAGGAGTTACAATGAGCAGTTCTTC. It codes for CAINTRDRSYNEQFF.

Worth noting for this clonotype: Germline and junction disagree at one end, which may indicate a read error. The CDR3 DNA reads as TGTGCTAGCAGCCCCAGGGGGGGGAGCCCAACAGATACGCAGTATTTT. Translated, it gives CASSPRGGSPTDTQYF. The chain carries TRBV7-7 and TRBJ2-3, with D tentatively TRBD1 or TRBD2 (7 bases each). Germline CDR1 SSHAT, CDR2 FNYEAQ (reference sequence). The CDR3 loop spans 16 amino acids.